This T cell receptor (beta chain) emerged from a study of blood T cell repertoires in COVID-19. Study-wide background: Samples came from the United States, Italy and Spain, spanning acute and convalescent COVID-19.

As regards this clone: Other DNA sequences from this sample encode an identical CDR3 as well.

Germline V CDR1 and CDR2: MDHEN, SYDVKM. Trimming took 3 bases from V and 1 from J; bases not matched to a gene: 2. The CDR3 is 14 residues long. Sequencing was performed with immunoSEQ multiplex PCR; in TCRdb, only in-frame clones are kept and a portion is missing. The sample carries 120,000 to 150,000 clones, 84% recorded once. What was sequenced was peripheral blood. V is TRBV28 and J is TRBJ2-5, with 7 bases lining up with TRBD2. This TCR derives from a human donor in a cohort sampled during active COVID-19. This CDR3 is CASSLGGVQETQYF. Here the CDR3 DNA reads TGTGCCAGCAGTTTGGGAGGGGTCCAAGAGACCCAGTACTTC.